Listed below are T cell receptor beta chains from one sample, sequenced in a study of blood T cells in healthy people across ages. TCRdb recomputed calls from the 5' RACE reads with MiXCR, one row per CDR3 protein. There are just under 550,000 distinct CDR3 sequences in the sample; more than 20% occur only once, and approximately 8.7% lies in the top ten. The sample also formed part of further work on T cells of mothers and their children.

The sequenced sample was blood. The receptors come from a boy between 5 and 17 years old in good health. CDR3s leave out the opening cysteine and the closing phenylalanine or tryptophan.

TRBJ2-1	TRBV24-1	ATSVLLASNEQF
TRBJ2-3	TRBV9	ASSVDLAGSDTQY
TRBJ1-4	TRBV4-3	ASSQDMTGEKLF
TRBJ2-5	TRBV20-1	SAIGQGAWETQY
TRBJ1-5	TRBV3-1	ASSFWDSNQPQH
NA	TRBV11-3	ASTLGREGPEEQF
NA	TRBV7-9	ASSLTRGYEQY
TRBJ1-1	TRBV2	ASIFEGAATEAF
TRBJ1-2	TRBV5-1	ASSWERDSYGYT
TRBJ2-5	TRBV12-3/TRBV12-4	ASKQYDGQETQY
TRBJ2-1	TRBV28	AIKQGSFYNEQF
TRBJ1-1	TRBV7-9	ASRALQAQAF
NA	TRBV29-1	SVVTGWKQF
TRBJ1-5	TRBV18	ASSPNRAGVNQPQH
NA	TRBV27	ASSFMDEQF
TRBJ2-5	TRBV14	ASSPLAIKETQY
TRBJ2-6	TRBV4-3	ASSQDLRQGQTGANVLT
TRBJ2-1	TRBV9	ASSVGAATSTNEQF
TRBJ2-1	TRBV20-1	SARGETGGNNEQF
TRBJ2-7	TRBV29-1	SGGRGKYEQY
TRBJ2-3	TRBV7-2	ASSFARLADTQY
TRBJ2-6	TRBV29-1	SVEDPGSNVLT
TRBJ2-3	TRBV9	ASSGPSGTSTDTQY
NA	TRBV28	ASSSNGIQGNEQY
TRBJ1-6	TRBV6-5	ASSSSGIWSPLH
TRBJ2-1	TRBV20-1	SAHRSASGSGNEQF
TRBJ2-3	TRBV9	ASSPRWDTQY
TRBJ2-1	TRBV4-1	ASSPWSGSQNNEQF